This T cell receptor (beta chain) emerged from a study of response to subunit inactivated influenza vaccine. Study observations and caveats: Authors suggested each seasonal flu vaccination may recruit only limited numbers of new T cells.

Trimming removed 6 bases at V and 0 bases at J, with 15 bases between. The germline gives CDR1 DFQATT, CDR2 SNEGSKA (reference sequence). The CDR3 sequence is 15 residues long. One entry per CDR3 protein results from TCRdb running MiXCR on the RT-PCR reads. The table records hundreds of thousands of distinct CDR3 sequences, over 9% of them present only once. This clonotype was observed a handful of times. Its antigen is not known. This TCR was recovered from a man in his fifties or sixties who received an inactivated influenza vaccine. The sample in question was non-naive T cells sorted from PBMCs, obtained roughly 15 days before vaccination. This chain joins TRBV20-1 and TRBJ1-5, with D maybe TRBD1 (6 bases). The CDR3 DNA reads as TGCAGTGCCGCCCAAGGGGGGGGTAGCAATCAGCCCCAGCATTTT. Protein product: CSAAQGGGSNQPQHF.